This T cell receptor beta chain was profiled in a study of shared clonotypes between healthy human individuals. Germline V gene data show CDR1 as LGHNA and CDR2 as YNFKEQ. This CDR3 comprises 20 residues. V gave up 0 bases and J gave up 0 bases, with 24 bases separating them. TCRdb's copy holds only in-frame clones and misses some; the assay was immunoSEQ multiplex PCR. The sample shows under 650,000 clones, 90% to 97% of them seen only once. The rearrangement joins TRBV4-2 to TRBJ2-7, with D possibly matching TRBD2 (6 bases). The source of this sequence is a woman in her 30s in good health. The sample was naive CD4+ T cells sorted from blood. Subset here: CD45RA+ positively selected. This CDR3 is CASSQEQFHRGADSSYEQYF. The CDR3 nucleotides read TGTGCCAGCAGCCAAGAGCAGTTCCACCGCGGGGCAGACAGCTCCTACGAGCAGTACTTC.